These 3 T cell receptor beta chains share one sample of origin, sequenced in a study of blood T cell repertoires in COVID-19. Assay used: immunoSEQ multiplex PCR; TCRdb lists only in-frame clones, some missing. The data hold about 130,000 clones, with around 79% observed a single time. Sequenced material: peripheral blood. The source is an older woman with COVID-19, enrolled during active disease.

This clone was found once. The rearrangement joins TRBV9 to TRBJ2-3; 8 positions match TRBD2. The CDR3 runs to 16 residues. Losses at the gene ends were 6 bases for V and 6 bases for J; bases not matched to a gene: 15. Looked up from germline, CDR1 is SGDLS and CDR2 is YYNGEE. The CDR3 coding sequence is TGTGCCAGCACCCTAGGTGGGGGGCGGGGGGCCGATACGCAGTATTTT. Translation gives CASTLGGGRGADTQYF.

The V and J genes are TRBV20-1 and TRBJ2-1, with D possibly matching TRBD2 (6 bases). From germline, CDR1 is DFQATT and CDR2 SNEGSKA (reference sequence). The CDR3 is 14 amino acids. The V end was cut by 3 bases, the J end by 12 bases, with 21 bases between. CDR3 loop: CSASIGGAGAGQFF. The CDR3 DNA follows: TGCAGTGCTAGTATTGGGGGAGCTGGAGCGGGGCAGTTCTTC.

The chain's CDR3 is CASSFYRGSDTEAFF. The CDR3 DNA follows: TGTGCCAGCAGTTTTTACAGGGGGAGTGACACTGAAGCTTTCTTT. The V call is TRBV27, the J call TRBJ1-1; 8 nucleotides match TRBD1. The V gene end was trimmed by 3 bases and the J gene end by 3 bases; junction bases not matched to a gene: 6. The germline CDR1 and CDR2 sequences are MNHEY and SMNVEV (reference sequence). This CDR3 comprises 15 residues.